A single sample gave rise to the 15 T cell receptor beta chains below, sequenced in a study of cytomegalovirus exposure and HLA in healthy donors (dated by TCRdb to 2016 to 2017). To prepare the library, the immunoSEQ multiplex PCR assay was applied. The multiplex PCR relied on a mix of 60 forward primers for TCR Vbeta segments and 13 reverse primers for TCR Jbeta segments. TCRdb holds this immuneACCESS table with in-frame rearrangements only. Some clones are missing; in checked studies, unresolved V genes explain under half, and the rest has no known cause. The sample has 150,000 to 200,000 clones on record, roughly 73% of them singletons. The top ten hold 2.5% to 3.5% of the sample. Material for sequencing was PBMCs. These receptors were collected from a female donor in good health and CMV-seronegative.

The V gene is TRBV7-2, the J gene TRBJ2-1, with D tentatively TRBD2 (5 bases). The CDR3 has 12 amino acids. The V gene's germline CDR1 is SGHTA and CDR2 FQGNSA. The germline V and J ends were trimmed by 5 bases and 9 bases, with 11 bases remaining between them. This chain's CDR3 is CASSPQEGEQFF. In nucleotides, the CDR3 is TGTGCCAGCAGCCCCCAAGAGGGTGAGCAGTTCTTC.

The rearrangement links TRBV6-5 to TRBJ2-5, with 9 bases fitting TRBD1. Gene TRBJ2-7 matches the end of the DNA better, so the J call may be wrong. Per the germline V gene, CDR1 is MNHEY and CDR2 is SVGAGI. The CDR3 contains 15 residues. The CDR3 loop is CASSYGTGSTYEQYF. DNA of the CDR3: TGTGCCAGCAGTTACGGGACAGGGAGTACCTACGAGCAGTACTTC.

The count of this clone is one. This chain links TRBV19 with TRBJ1-1; 9 positions match TRBD1. This CDR3 spans 15 amino acids. The ends lost 0 bases at V and 4 bases at J; junction bases unmatched: 3. Germline V lookup: CDR1 LNHDA, CDR2 SQIVND (reference sequence). The CDR3 here is CASSIDPTGGTEAFF. The DNA of the CDR3 is TGTGCCAGTAGTATAGACCCGACAGGGGGCACTGAAGCTTTCTTT. The variable domain in full, with the rest retrieved from reference TRBV19 and TRBJ1-1, is DGGITQSPKYLFRKEGQNVTLSCEQNLNHDAMYWYRQDPGQGLRLIYYSQIVNDFQKGDIAEGYSVSREKKESFPLTVTSAQKNPTAFYLCASSIDPTGGTEAFFGQGTRLTVV.

The chain uses TRBV11-2 and TRBJ1-2; possibly TRBD1 for D (6 bases). There are 15 residues in the CDR3. Germline CDR1 and CDR2: SGHAT and FQNNGV. V gave up 3 bases and J gave up 0 bases, with 11 bases separating them. The CDR3 DNA reads TGTGCCAGCAGCTTGATACAGGGAGCTAACTATGGCTACACCTTC. Its translation: CASSLIQGANYGYTF.

This clone was detected once. J is TRBJ2-7 and V is TRBV9, with 9 bases that match TRBD2. This CDR3 has 16 residues. Losses at the gene ends were 0 bases for V and 2 bases for J; bases not matched to a gene: 6. From germline, CDR1 is SGDLS and CDR2 YYNGEE. CDR3 protein: CASSVDPTSGTYEQYF. CDR3 coding DNA: TGTGCCAGCAGCGTAGACCCGACTAGCGGTACCTACGAGCAGTACTTC.

The DNA of the CDR3 is TGTGCCAGCAGCTTGGACAGGGGATGGAATAATGAAAAACTGTTTTTT. It codes for CASSLDRGWNNEKLFF. The rearrangement links TRBV5-6 to TRBJ1-4; 7 bases are a match to TRBD1. The CDR3 covers 16 residues. Germline CDR1 is SGHDT and CDR2 is YYEEEE. Trimming at V came to 0 bases and at J to 4 bases, leaving 6 bases not matched to a gene.

This sequence joins TRBV5-1 and TRBJ1-1; TRBD1 matches at 7 bases. J gave up 2 bases and V 2 bases, and 6 bases lay outside the gene matches. The V gene's germline CDR1 is SGHRS and CDR2 YFSETQ. The CDR3 sequence is 15 residues long. The DNA of the CDR3 is TGCGCCAGCAGCTTTTACGGGACAGCTAACACTGAAGCTTTCTTT. Protein sequence: CASSFYGTANTEAFF.

The CDR3 reads CASRPPVGAGAKNIQYF. The CDR3 DNA reads as TGTGCCAGCAGGCCGCCCGTGGGCGCGGGGGCCAAAAACATTCAGTACTTC. The genes are TRBV28 and TRBJ2-4, with D possibly being TRBD2 (6 bases). Per germline, CDR1 MDHEN and CDR2 SYDVKM. Trimming removed 6 bases from V and 1 base from J, with 19 bases in between. CDR3 length: 17 residues.

Comment on this clone: Distinct nucleotide sequences in the sample also encode this CDR3. The genes are TRBV9 and TRBJ2-5; 15 bases match TRBD2. Germline V lookup: CDR1 SGDLS, CDR2 YYNGEE. The CDR3 has 16 amino acids. The trim removed 3 bases at V and 2 bases at J, leaving 2 bases unmatched. The CDR3: CASSAGLAGGQETQYF. CDR3 nucleotide sequence: TGTGCCAGCAGCGCTGGACTAGCGGGGGGGCAAGAGACCCAGTACTTC.

Written as DNA, the CDR3 is TGTGCCAGCAGTTACTCGACACTCCTGGGGACCCAGTACTTC. Its translation: CASSYSTLLGTQYF. The J gene is TRBJ2-5, the V gene TRBV6-5, with no clear D. CDR3 size: 14 residues. Trimming took off 0 bases at V and 7 bases at J, with 12 bases between the two ends. Germline CDR1 and CDR2: MNHEY and SVGAGI.

The chain carries TRBV7-9 and TRBJ1-1; D is perhaps TRBD1 (5 bases). Germline lookup yields CDR1 SEHNR and CDR2 FQNEAQ (reference sequence). The V end was cut by 6 bases, the J end by 0 bases, with 8 bases between. This CDR3 contains 13 residues. The CDR3 DNA reads as TGTGCCAGCAGACAGGCTTTGAACACTGAAGCTTTCTTT. Protein: CASRQALNTEAFF.

The chain employs TRBV28 and TRBJ2-3; 11 positions match TRBD2. The CDR3 totals 15 residues. Germline CDR1 and CDR2: MDHEN and SYDVKM. After removal of 5 bases from V and 4 bases from J, the junction contained 5 bases not matched to a gene. CDR3 amino acids: CASSRGLAAADTQYF. CDR3 DNA: TGTGCCAGCAGTAGGGGACTAGCGGCGGCAGATACGCAGTATTTT.

CDR3 coding DNA: TGTGCCACGACTAAAGGACTAGCGGGAGTGGTTGAGCAGTTCTTC. It specifies CATTKGLAGVVEQFF. V usage is TRBV15 and J usage is TRBJ2-1; 13 bases agree with TRBD2. CDR3 length equals 15 residues. Looked up from germline, CDR1 is LNHNV and CDR2 is YYDKDF (reference sequence). With V trimmed by 9 bases and J by 9 bases, 11 bases remained unmatched.

This clone appeared a few times. The chain carries TRBV7-9 and TRBJ1-2; 7 nucleotides align to TRBD1. The CDR3 is 14 amino acids. V gave up 6 bases and J gave up 6 bases; unmatched junction bases: 10. Germline V CDR1 and CDR2: SEHNR, FQNEAQ (reference sequence). As DNA, the CDR3 is TGTGCCAGCAGTCCCAGGGACAGTAGGGATGGCTACACCTTC. The encoded protein is CASSPRDSRDGYTF.

The chain uses TRBV5-1 and TRBJ2-5; 14 bases are a match to TRBD2. The CDR3 has 16 residues. After removal of 4 bases from V and 5 bases from J, the junction contained 7 bases not matched to a gene. Looked up from germline, CDR1 is SGHRS and CDR2 is YFSETQ. CDR3: CASSPGTSGSGETQYF. DNA of the CDR3: TGCGCCAGCAGCCCAGGGACTAGCGGGAGTGGGGAGACCCAGTACTTC.